A selection of T cell receptor beta chains follows, all from one sample in a study of technical replicates of blood from a few donors. This table comes from immunoSEQ multiplex PCR, and its TCRdb copy is limited to in-frame clones, with some not included. The table includes approximately 76,000 clones, roughly 91% detected once. Sequenced: T cells isolated from PBMCs. These receptors came from a human donor in good health. Both conserved end residues are part of each CDR3. A D gene is named only where the DNA matches it firmly. Size tells how often a clone was seen (once, few, many) or the class of an expanded clone, and some rows leave it out.

>NA|TRBV19|NA|TRBJ1-5
CASLRRDSNQPQHF
TGTGCCAGCCTCCGCAGGGATAGCAATCAGCCCCAGCATTTT
>TRBD2|TRBV11-2|once|TRBJ2-7
CASSFPGLAGRHEQYF
TGTGCCAGCAGCTTCCCTGGACTAGCGGGGCGACACGAGCAGTACTTC
>NA|TRBV9|NA|TRBJ2-2
CASSLGGGTGELFF
TGTGCCAGCAGCCTAGGGGGGGGCACCGGGGAGCTGTTTTTT
>NA|TRBV27|once|TRBJ1-1
CASSLDRNTEAFF
TGTGCCAGCAGTTTAGACAGAAACACTGAAGCTTTCTTT
>NA|TRBV27|NA|TRBJ2-7
CASSLGAASTHEQYF
TGTGCCAGCAGTCTAGGGGCAGCAAGTACCCACGAGCAGTACTTC
>TRBD1|TRBV6-1|once|TRBJ1-2
CATRTGLDYGYTF
TGTGCCACTCGGACAGGGTTGGACTATGGCTACACCTTC
>TRBD1|TRBV19|NA|TRBJ2-7
CASSMGTGVSSEQYF
TGTGCCAGTAGTATGGGGACAGGGGTTTCGTCCGAGCAGTACTTC
>NA|TRBV29-1|NA|TRBJ1-3
CSVEDSVSSGNTIYF
TGCAGCGTTGAAGATTCGGTCTCCTCTGGAAACACCATATATTTT
>TRBD1|TRBV18|NA|TRBJ2-1
CASLGTGADNEQFF
TGTGCCAGCTTGGGGACAGGGGCGGACAATGAGCAGTTCTTC
>NA|TRBV28|NA|TRBJ1-4
CASSQGLGKLFF
TGTGCCAGCAGCCAGGGGTTAGGAAAACTGTTTTTT
>TRBD2|TRBV25-1|NA|TRBJ2-1
CASSEFLAGIEEDNEQFF
TGTGCCAGCAGTGAATTCCTAGCGGGAATAGAAGAAGACAATGAGCAGTTCTTC
>NA|TRBV20-1|NA|TRBJ2-1
CSATRGNEQFF
TGCAGTGCGACCCGGGGGAATGAGCAGTTCTTC
>NA|TRBV6-5|NA|TRBJ1-1
CASSYSYRNTEAFF
TGTGCCAGCAGTTACTCGTACAGGAACACTGAAGCTTTCTTT
>NA|TRBV5-1|once|TRBJ1-2
CASSLTPPGRDRLRGGYTF
TGCGCCAGCAGCTTGACCCCCCCGGGGAGGGATAGACTTCGGGGTGGCTACACCTTC
>NA|TRBV7-3|once|TRBJ2-3
CASSPITEEYTDTQYF
TGTGCCAGCAGCCCTATCACTGAAGAATACACAGATACGCAGTATTTT
>NA|TRBV7-6|NA|TRBJ1-2
CASSLVPGESDGYTF
TGTGCCAGCAGCTTAGTACCTGGTGAGAGTGATGGCTACACCTTC
>NA|TRBV5-4|NA|TRBJ1-5
CASSLEGYDQPQHF
TGTGCCAGCAGCTTGGAGGGGTACGATCAGCCCCAGCATTTT
>NA|TRBV7-2|NA|TRBJ2-5
CASSPRDFYQETQYF
TGTGCCAGCAGCCCGCGGGACTTCTACCAAGAGACCCAGTACTTC
>TRBD1|TRBV6-5|NA|TRBJ1-1
CASRTGTSTEAFF
TGTGCCAGCCGGACAGGGACGAGCACTGAAGCTTTCTTT
>NA|TRBV6-1|NA|TRBJ1-2
CASRAGRWGYTF
TGTGCCAGCAGGGCGGGCCGATGGGGCTACACCTTC
>NA|TRBV5-1|NA|TRBJ2-7
CASSDTGIHKISSYEQYF
TGCGCCAGCAGCGATACAGGGATCCACAAAATCAGCTCCTACGAGCAGTACTTC
>NA|TRBV4-2|NA|TRBJ2-2
CASSQEGGAANTGELFF
TGTGCCAGCAGCCAAGAGGGGGGGGCGGCGAACACCGGGGAGCTGTTTTTT
>NA|TRBV10-1|NA|TRBJ2-7
CAGGQGGTPPGEQYF
TGCGCCGGAGGACAGGGAGGGACTCCCCCGGGCGAGCAGTACTTC
>TRBD2|TRBV30|NA|TRBJ2-1
CAWSVLLAGGPSPNEQFF
TGTGCCTGGAGTGTACTTCTAGCGGGGGGGCCTAGTCCCAATGAGCAGTTCTTC